The 23 T cell receptor beta chains in this list originate from one sample, sequenced in a study of blood T cell repertoires in COVID-19. Profiling relied on immunoSEQ multiplex PCR, and the TCRdb table lists in-frame clones only, not all of them. This sample has a few hundred thousand clones; 80% to 90% occur once, and the top ten carry around 4%. The sequencing sample was made of PBMCs or T cells enriched from blood (not recorded which). These receptors came from a woman between 35 and 50 years old with acute COVID-19.

For this clone: This specimen includes other DNA sequences encoding the same CDR3. The gene calls are TRBV20-1 and TRBJ1-1; 8 bases match TRBD1. The CDR3 has 13 amino acids. Germline V lookup: CDR1 DFQATT, CDR2 SNEGSKA (reference sequence). The J segment lost 4 bases and the V segment lost 3 bases, leaving 4 bases of the junction unmatched. CDR3 nucleotides: TGCAGTGCTAGTAGGACAGGGAGCACTGAAGCTTTCTTT. It encodes CSASRTGSTEAFF.

The chain joins TRBV4-1 to TRBJ2-1, with 11 bases matching TRBD2. The CDR3 length is 19 residues. The germline CDR1 and CDR2 sequences are MGHRA and YSYEKL. Unmatched junction bases numbered 22, after V lost 8 bases and J lost 7 bases. CDR3 sequence reads: CASLQVAGRSGRGPNEQFF. The CDR3 coding sequence is TGCGCCAGCTTGCAAGTGGCAGGTCGTAGCGGGAGGGGTCCTAATGAGCAGTTCTTC.

The chain couples TRBV18 to TRBJ2-1; D is perhaps TRBD1 (6 bases). The CDR3 is made up of 14 amino acids. V was shortened by 1 base and J by 5 bases, with 9 bases between the two germline ends. CDR1 and CDR2 from the germline V gene are KGHSH and LQKENI. Here the CDR3 reads CASSPLDSDNEQFF. The CDR3 region has the DNA TGTGCCAGCTCACCACTGGACAGTGACAATGAGCAGTTCTTC.

The chain recombines TRBV7-2 with TRBJ1-2; 10 bases agree with TRBD1. This CDR3 comprises 14 residues. Germline trimming cut 5 bases from V and 4 bases from J; bases unmatched to any gene: 4. Germline V gene sequence: CDR1 SGHTA, CDR2 FQGNSA. CDR3 DNA sequence: TGTGCCAGCAGCACGGGACAGGGGTTCTATGGCTACACCTTC. Its protein is CASSTGQGFYGYTF.

This clone was picked up one time. This chain joins TRBV2 and TRBJ1-1; 10 bases align to TRBD1. Germline CDR1 and CDR2: SNHLY and FYNNEI. V trimming: 4 bases; J trimming: 2 bases; junction bases outside the gene matches: 4. The CDR3 covers 15 residues. CDR3: CASSARTGGNTEAFF. In DNA, the CDR3 is TGTGCCAGCAGTGCGCGGACAGGGGGTAACACTGAAGCTTTCTTT.

The chain couples TRBV29-1 to TRBJ2-2, with 13 positions matching TRBD2. Germline CDR1 reads SQVTM; CDR2 reads ANQGSEA. V was pared by 5 bases and J by 1 base, with 4 bases of the junction left unmatched. The CDR3 is 16 amino acids. The CDR3, as DNA: TGCAGCGTTTCAAGGACTAGCGGGGGGAACACCGGGGAGCTGTTTTTT. Protein sequence: CSVSRTSGGNTGELFF.

This chain's CDR3 is CASSGTGDFSGNTIYF. For the CDR3, the DNA is TGTGCCAGCAGCGGTACAGGGGATTTCTCTGGAAACACCATATATTTT. V and J are TRBV9 and TRBJ1-3; 7 bases are shared with TRBD1. Germline-derived CDR1 and CDR2 are SGDLS and YYNGEE. Germline trimming cut 3 bases from V and 0 bases from J; bases unmatched to any gene: 6. The CDR3 extends over 16 amino acids.

The genes are TRBV6-5 and TRBJ2-1; TRBD2 matches at 9 bases. The CDR3 loop spans 16 amino acids. Germline V gene lookup returns CDR1 MNHEY and CDR2 SVGAGI. The V and J ends lost 0 bases and 3 bases, in that order; junction bases with no gene match: 3. CDR3 in amino acids: CASSYSLTSGYNEQFF. The CDR3 region has the DNA TGTGCCAGCAGTTACTCTCTGACTAGCGGCTACAATGAGCAGTTCTTC.

The chain combines TRBV5-4 with TRBJ2-5; the D is unclear. CDR1 and CDR2 (germline): SGHNT, YYREEE (reference sequence). The V end was cut by 0 bases, the J end by 1 base, with 13 bases between. CDR3 length: 16 residues. The DNA of the CDR3 is TGTGCCAGCAGCTTGGGAGGTCTCGATGCCCAAGAGACCCAGTACTTC. As protein: CASSLGGLDAQETQYF. Drawing the rest from reference TRBV5-4 and TRBJ2-5, the complete variable domain is ETGVTQSPTHLIKTRGQQVTLRCSSQSGHNTVSWYQQALGQGPQFIFQYYREEENGRGNFPPRFSGLQFPNYSSELNVNALELDDSALYLCASSLGGLDAQETQYFGPGTRLLVL.

This clone was observed a handful of times. The genes are TRBV25-1 and TRBJ1-6; D not resolved. This CDR3 spans 14 amino acids. V was cut by 3 bases and J by 5 bases, with 8 bases left in between. CDR1 and CDR2 from the germline V gene are MGHDK and SYGVNS. CDR3 sequence reads: CASSEGSHNSPLHF. The CDR3 DNA reads as TGTGCCAGCAGTGAGGGCAGCCATAATTCACCCCTCCACTTT.

V gene TRBV6-5 combines with J gene TRBJ1-2; D perhaps matches TRBD1 (6 bases). This CDR3 contains 15 residues. V lost 5 bases and J lost 4, with 17 bases in between. CDR1 is MNHEY and CDR2 is SVGAGI in the germline V gene. The chain's CDR3 is CASSTTGFKGYGYTF. CDR3 DNA sequence: TGTGCCAGCAGTACAACAGGGTTTAAAGGCTATGGCTACACCTTC.

CDR3 sequence reads: CAAGYNEKLFF. CDR3 bases: TGTGCTGCAGGGTATAATGAAAAACTGTTTTTT. This chain links TRBV28 with TRBJ1-4; D perhaps matches TRBD1 (5 bases). The CDR3 has 11 amino acids. Germline lookup yields CDR1 MDHEN and CDR2 SYDVKM. Together with reference TRBV28 and TRBJ1-4, the CDR3 gives the full variable domain: DVKVTQSSRYLVKRTGEKVFLECVQDMDHENMFWYRQDPGLGLRLIYFSYDVKMKEKGDIPEGYSVSREKKERFSLILESASTNQTSMYLCAAGYNEKLFFGSGTQLSVL.

This clone was counted a single time. At the DNA level, this CDR3 is encoded by other sequences in the same sample as well. The chain couples TRBV18 to TRBJ2-7, with D possibly matching TRBD2 (6 bases). The CDR3 spans 14 residues. CDR1 and CDR2 from the germline V gene are KGHSH and LQKENI. V shed 2 bases and J shed 3 bases, with 11 bases lying between them. The CDR3 protein is CASSPGTRGYEQYF. The CDR3 coding sequence is TGTGCCAGCTCACCAGGGACTCGCGGCTACGAGCAGTACTTC.

This chain links TRBV19 with TRBJ2-2; D gene uncertain. The V and J ends lost 6 bases and 8 bases respectively, with 10 bases between them. The CDR3 totals 12 residues. Germline V gene sequence: CDR1 LNHDA, CDR2 SQIVND (reference sequence). The CDR3 loop reads CASSRERGELFF. CDR3 in DNA: TGTGCCAGTAGCCGAGAGAGAGGGGAGCTGTTTTTT.

The chain combines TRBV11-2 with TRBJ2-1, with D perhaps matching TRBD2 (6 bases). Germline V gene lookup returns CDR1 SGHAT and CDR2 FQNNGV. This CDR3 has 14 residues. V lost 8 bases and J 5 bases, leaving 16 bases between the germline ends. CDR3 nucleotide sequence: TGTGCCAGCGGTAACCTGCGGGGCCACAATGAGCAGTTCTTC. This sequence encodes CASGNLRGHNEQFF.

This chain joins TRBV2 and TRBJ1-5, with D perhaps matching TRBD1 (5 bases). The germline V gene encodes CDR1 SNHLY and CDR2 FYNNEI. The CDR3 extends over 14 amino acids. Trimming cost V 6 bases and J 1 base, with 10 bases left between them. The CDR3 loop reads CASRVQVSNQPQHF. The CDR3 DNA sequence: TGTGCCAGCAGGGTACAGGTGAGCAATCAGCCCCAGCATTTT.

The rearrangement joins TRBV18 to TRBJ2-7, with 7 nucleotides matching TRBD1. V shed 6 bases, J shed 5 bases, and the junction held 4 bases outside the gene matches. Germline CDR1 and CDR2: KGHSH and LQKENI. CDR3 length: 12 amino acids. This chain's CDR3 is CASSQQGNEQYF. The CDR3 bases are TGTGCCAGCTCGCAACAGGGGAACGAGCAGTACTTC.

The chain employs TRBV7-3 and TRBJ2-5; 7 bases agree with TRBD2. From germline, CDR1 is SGHTA and CDR2 FQGTGA. The CDR3 is 15 residues long. The V and J ends lost 1 base and 5 bases, in that order; junction bases with no gene match: 7. The CDR3 sequence: CASSLKDLGGETQYF. For the CDR3, the DNA is TGTGCCAGCAGCTTAAAGGACCTGGGGGGGGAGACCCAGTACTTC.

This chain links TRBV6-2 or TRBV6-3 with TRBJ2-3, with no clear D. The germline V gene encodes CDR1 MNHEY and CDR2 SVGEGT. The CDR3 loop spans 12 amino acids. Trimming pared 4 bases from V and 8 bases from J, leaving 10 bases between. The CDR3 DNA reads as TGTGCCAGCAGTTTTCAGTCTGGTACGCAGTATTTT. As protein: CASSFQSGTQYF.

The chain is built from TRBV28 and TRBJ1-1, with 8 bases fitting TRBD1. The CDR3 is 11 amino acids. Trimming at V came to 10 bases and at J to 12 bases, leaving 10 bases not matched to a gene. Germline CDR1 is MDHEN and CDR2 is SYDVKM. The CDR3 sequence: CATGRDRPTFF. CDR3 nucleotide sequence: TGTGCCACCGGTCGGGACAGGCCAACTTTCTTT.

This chain uses TRBV10-3 with TRBJ2-1, with D possibly being TRBD2 (6 bases). The CDR3 consists of 16 residues. The germline V gene has CDR1 ENHRY and CDR2 SYGVKD. V was trimmed by 5 bases and J by 8 bases, leaving 22 bases between them. The CDR3 region has the DNA TGTGCCATCAGTTGGGGGATGCCGGGAGTCACCGATGAGCAGTTCTTC. Its protein product is CAISWGMPGVTDEQFF.

J is TRBJ2-5 and V is TRBV15; 7 bases fit TRBD1. V lost 0 bases to trimming and J lost 3 bases; unmatched junction nucleotides: 4. Germline loops: CDR1 LNHNV, CDR2 YYDKDF (reference sequence). The CDR3 has 15 amino acids. CDR3 sequence reads: CATSRDPGGKETQYF. CDR3 bases: TGTGCCACCAGCAGAGATCCAGGGGGAAAAGAGACCCAGTACTTC.

This clone was observed a few times. V is TRBV3-1 (or the pseudogene TRBV3-2) and J is TRBJ1-3, with D maybe TRBD1 (5 bases). This CDR3 contains 17 residues. Trimming took off 1 base at V and 0 bases at J, with 13 bases between the two ends. Looked up from germline, CDR1 is LGHDT and CDR2 is YNNKEL (reference sequence). The CDR3 DNA is TGTGCCAGCAGCCAAGGTTCTAACAGGATCTCTGGAAACACCATATATTTT. Translating it yields CASSQGSNRISGNTIYF.